These T cell receptor beta chains were read from a single sample in a study of cytomegalovirus exposure and HLA in healthy donors. TCRdb's copy holds only in-frame clones and misses some; the assay was immunoSEQ multiplex PCR. The table shows some 110,000 clones, with about 72% occurring only once. The sequenced material came from PBMCs. All receptors derive from a man in his fifties in good health and CMV-seropositive. CDR3s include the opening cysteine and the closing phenylalanine or tryptophan. Each record gives: CDR3 DNA, CDR3 protein, V gene, CDR3 length, J gene, D gene, clone size. A D gene is named only where the DNA matches it firmly. Clone size is shown for a subset of rows, as once, few, many or a class of expanded clone.

TGTGCCAGCAGCCCCGAGGGGAGGGGAGCTTTCTTT CASSPEGRGAFF TRBV5-4 12 TRBJ1-1 . .
TGTGCCAGCAGTCCAGGACAGCCGCACTATGGCTACACCTTC CASSPGQPHYGYTF TRBV28 14 TRBJ1-2 . .
TGTGCCGAGGGGCGGGAGGGCCGAAGAGATACGCAGTATTTT CAEGREGRRDTQYF TRBV7-9 14 TRBJ2-3 TRBD2 .
TGTGCCAGTAGAGTCGCGGGCACTGAAGCTTTCTTT CASRVAGTEAFF TRBV6-6 12 TRBJ1-1 . .
TGTGCCAGCAGCTTACTAGCGGGGGGCGGAGACAATGAGCAGTTCTTC CASSLLAGGGDNEQFF TRBV7-9 16 TRBJ2-1 TRBD2 once
TGTGCCAGCAGCCTACCCCCCAGGGGCACTGAAGCTTTCTTT CASSLPPRGTEAFF TRBV7-9 14 TRBJ1-1 . .
TGTGCCAGCAGCTTTCAGGGTCCGGGTGAAAAACTGTTTTTT CASSFQGPGEKLFF TRBV5-4 14 TRBJ1-4 . .
TGTGCCAGCAGTTACCCGAATTCCCCTGACAGGGAAGAAGAGACCCAGTACTTC CASSYPNSPDREEETQYF TRBV6-4 18 TRBJ2-5 TRBD1 once
TGTGCCAGCAGCTCGGGACAGGGATGGGTAGCTTTCTTT CASSSGQGWVAFF TRBV5-8 13 TRBJ1-1 TRBD1 .
TGTGCCAGCAGTGCACCATGGGCTGGCGAGACCCAGTACTTC CASSAPWAGETQYF TRBV6-1 14 TRBJ2-5 . .
TGCGCCAGCACCCTCGGGCGGGGAAGCACAGATACGCAGTATTTT CASTLGRGSTDTQYF TRBV5-1 15 TRBJ2-3 . .
TGTGCCAGCAGCTTAGATAGCCGGGGGGGCCAAAGGGCTTTCTTT CASSLDSRGGQRAFF TRBV7-9 15 TRBJ1-1 . .
TGTGCCAGCGGGGGGGCAGGTGACACTGAAGCTTTCTTT CASGGAGDTEAFF TRBV2 13 TRBJ1-1 . .
TGTGCCTGGCAACAGGACCCATCGAACACCGGGGAGCTGTTTTTT CAWQQDPSNTGELFF TRBV30 15 TRBJ2-2 . .
TGTGCCAGCAGCCAGGGTGTTGGAAACACCATATATTTT CASSQGVGNTIYF TRBV5-5 13 TRBJ1-3 . few
TGCGCCAGCAGCTTAGACACCTACTCCTACGAGCAGTACTTC CASSLDTYSYEQYF TRBV5-1 14 TRBJ2-7 . .
TGTGCCAGCAGCTTGGGGGGCCCAGGAGAGACCCAGTACTTC CASSLGGPGETQYF TRBV5-4 14 TRBJ2-5 . .
TGTGCCAGCAGTGTAACCGGCGCGGGCGGCTACACCTTC CASSVTGAGGYTF TRBV2 13 TRBJ1-2 . .
TGTGCCAGCATCACATCGACAGGGGGCGCGAGAGAGCAGTACTTC CASITSTGGAREQYF TRBV28 15 TRBJ2-7 TRBD1 .